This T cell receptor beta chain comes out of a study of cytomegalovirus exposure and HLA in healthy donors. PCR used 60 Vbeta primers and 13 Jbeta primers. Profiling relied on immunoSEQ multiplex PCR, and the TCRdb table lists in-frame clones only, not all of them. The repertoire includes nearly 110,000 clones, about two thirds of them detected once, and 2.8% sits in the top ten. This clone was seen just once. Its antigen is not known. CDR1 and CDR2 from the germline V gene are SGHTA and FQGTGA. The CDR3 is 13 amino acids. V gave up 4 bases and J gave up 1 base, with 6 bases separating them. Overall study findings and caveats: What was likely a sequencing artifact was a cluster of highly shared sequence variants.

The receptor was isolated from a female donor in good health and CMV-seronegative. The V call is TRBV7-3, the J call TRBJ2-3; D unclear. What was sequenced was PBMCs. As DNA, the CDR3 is TGTGCCAGCAGCTGGAGTGGCACAGATACGCAGTATTTT. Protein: CASSWSGTDTQYF.